Listed below are T cell receptor beta chains from one sample, sequenced in a study of immune evolution from preneoplasia to lung adenocarcinoma. Repertoires were generated with immunoSEQ multiplex PCR, while TCRdb's copy carries only in-frame clones and drops some. Among several thousand clones listed, 70% to 90% were seen once. Source material: FFPE minimally invasive lung adenocarcinoma tissue. The source of these receptors is a person between 65 and 79 years old with lung adenocarcinoma. Each CDR3 is given with its conserved first and last residue. Each record gives: D gene, J gene, V gene, clone size, CDR3 protein, CDR3 DNA. D genes are given only for firm matches. A clone size is listed for some rows: how often the clone was seen (once, few, many), or a class if it is expanded.

TRBD1 | TRBJ2-7 | TRBV5-8 | - | CASSLGQGDEQYF | TGTGCCAGCAGCTTGGGACAGGGTGACGAGCAGTACTTC
TRBD2 | TRBJ2-1 | TRBV29-1 | - | CSARPLAGGLSSYNEQFF | TGCAGCGCCCGGCCCCTAGCGGGGGGCCTGAGCTCCTACAATGAGCAGTTCTTC
TRBD1 | TRBJ2-5 | TRBV27 | once | CASNPGQVKGETQYF | TGTGCCAGCAACCCAGGACAGGTTAAGGGAGAGACCCAGTACTTC
- | TRBJ1-3 | TRBV7-2 | - | CASSLGGAGGNTIYF | TGTGCCAGCAGCTTAGGGGGAGCCGGAGGAAACACCATATATTTT
- | TRBJ2-1 | TRBV13 | - | CASSLGQGLGGESSYNEQFF | TGTGCCAGCAGCTTAGGACAGGGTCTCGGCGGGGAGAGCTCCTACAATGAGCAGTTCTTC
- | TRBJ1-2 | TRBV6-5 | - | CASSLDTANYGYTF | TGTGCCAGCAGTCTCGACACAGCTAACTATGGCTACACCTTC
- | TRBJ2-7 | TRBV4-1 | - | CASSQASGTASYEQYF | TGCGCCAGCAGCCAAGCCTCCGGGACCGCGTCCTACGAGCAGTACTTC
TRBD1 | TRBJ2-7 | TRBV25-1 | - | CASSPGQGSYEQYF | TGTGCCAGCAGTCCCGGACAGGGCAGTTACGAGCAGTACTTC
- | TRBJ1-4 | TRBV7-8 | - | CASSLVGIDEKLFF | TGTGCCAGCAGCTTAGTAGGGATAGATGAAAAACTGTTTTTT
TRBD1 | TRBJ1-2 | TRBV29-1 | once | CSVEDRGQGSGYTF | TGCAGCGTTGAAGATCGGGGACAGGGCTCTGGCTACACCTTC
- | TRBJ2-1 | TRBV4-1 | - | CASSDVASSSYNEQFF | TGCGCCAGCAGTGATGTAGCGTCGAGCTCCTACAATGAGCAGTTCTTC
TRBD2 | TRBJ2-2 | TRBV10-3 | - | CAISSGGVFTNTGELFF | TGTGCCATCAGTAGCGGGGGGGTTTTTACGAACACCGGGGAGCTGTTTTTT
TRBD1 | TRBJ1-2 | TRBV7-6 | - | CASSLGAGGYGYTF | TGTGCCAGCAGCTTAGGGGCAGGGGGGTATGGCTACACCTTC
TRBD2 | TRBJ2-7 | TRBV7-8 | - | CASSSYDGGDPYEQYF | TGTGCCAGCAGTTCTTACGACGGGGGGGATCCCTACGAGCAGTACTTC
- | TRBJ1-1 | TRBV2 | - | CASSDEGRTEAFF | TGTGCCAGCAGTGATGAGGGTCGAACTGAAGCTTTCTTT
- | TRBJ1-3 | TRBV9 | once | CASSDRGRAGNTIYF | TGTGCCAGCAGCGATCGAGGGCGAGCGGGAAACACCATATATTTT
- | TRBJ2-7 | TRBV6-6 | - | CASRGNSDEGYEQYF | TGTGCCAGCAGGGGCAACAGTGATGAAGGGTACGAGCAGTACTTC
- | TRBJ1-2 | TRBV15 | - | CATSRDGSTPEGLGGYTF | TGTGCCACCAGCAGAGATGGGTCCACACCCGAAGGGTTGGGTGGCTACACCTTC